The rows below give T cell receptor beta chains drawn from one sample of a study of T cells in Graves' hyperthyroidism and ophthalmopathy. MiXCR, applied by TCRdb to the multiplex PCR reads, yields one record per CDR3 protein. The sample contains around 200,000 distinct CDR3 sequences, approximately 16% of which appear only once. Sequencing used blood. The receptors here all came from a man aged 35-49 years with Graves' hyperthyroidism. Both conserved end residues are part of each CDR3. The D gene is left open where the match is weak. Size is omitted from some rows. Given values are once, few, many or a class for expanded clones.

few TRBJ2-7 - TRBV30 TGTGCCTGGAGTAGTGGCTACTCCTACGAGCAGTACTTC CAWSSGYSYEQYF
many TRBJ2-2 - TRBV30 TGTGCCTGGATTCTACAGTTTCCCGGGGAGCTGTTTTTT CAWILQFPGELFF
few TRBJ2-2 - TRBV5-6 TGTGCCAGCGGTTATGCGGGTTTCACCGGGGAGCTGTTTTTT CASGYAGFTGELFF
- TRBJ2-1 TRBD2 TRBV19 TGTGCAGCCGCCCCCAGCGGGGGATGGTCCTACAATGAGCAGTTCTTC CAAAPSGGWSYNEQFF
- TRBJ1-4 - TRBV4-3 TGCGCCAGCAGCCGAAGCCCGGAGGAAAAACTGTTTTTT CASSRSPEEKLFF
- TRBJ2-1 TRBD2 TRBV7-2 TGTGCCAGCAGCTTAGTTCCTAGCGGGGGCTACAATGAGCAGTTCTTC CASSLVPSGGYNEQFF
many TRBJ2-5 - TRBV2 TGTGCCAGCAGTGAACAGGGGTGGGAGACCCAGTACTTC CASSEQGWETQYF
- TRBJ2-2 TRBD2 TRBV3-1 TGTGCCGGCAGCCAAGGAAGCGGGGGGGCTACCGGGGAGCTGTTTTTT CAGSQGSGGATGELFF
many TRBJ2-3 TRBD2 TRBV5-1 TGCGCCAGCAGCTTACGCGGGGGAGATACGCAGTATTTT CASSLRGGDTQYF
few TRBJ2-1 - TRBV4-3 TGCGCCAGCAGCTCCGCCGGACTATCCCGGGGTGAGCAGTTCTTC CASSSAGLSRGEQFF
few TRBJ2-1 TRBD2 TRBV4-2 TGTGCCAGCAGCTCCCCGGGACTAGGGTCTATGGGTGAGCAGTTCTTC CASSSPGLGSMGEQFF
many TRBJ1-1 - TRBV13 TGTGCCAGCAGTTATGCCCTGAACACTGAAGCTTTCTTT CASSYALNTEAFF
many TRBJ1-5 - TRBV29-1 TGCAGACAGGCTTTTTGGCTTAGCAATCAGCCCCAGCATTTT CRQAFWLSNQPQHF
many TRBJ1-5 - TRBV3-1 TGTGCCAGCAGCTCCCTCGGCGGCGGACAGCCCCAGCATTTT CASSSLGGGQPQHF
many TRBJ1-5 - TRBV20-1 TGCAGTCCGAGGGGGGGGTCGGGGAATCAGCCCCAGCATTTT CSPRGGSGNQPQHF
many TRBJ1-1 TRBD1 TRBV5-1 TGCGCCAGCAGCTTGGGACAGATGAACAGGGGAGCTTTCTTT CASSLGQMNRGAFF
many TRBJ1-6 - TRBV9 TGTGCCAGCAGCGTTGGGGGGGGTGGGTCCTATAATTCACCCCTCCACTTT CASSVGGGGSYNSPLHF
many TRBJ1-6 - TRBV3-1 TGTGCCAGCAGCCAAGGTCTAAGCTCCTATAATTCACCCCTCCACTTT CASSQGLSSYNSPLHF
many TRBJ2-3 - TRBV28 TGTGCCAGCACTTCTCAGGGGGAGGGGTCAGATACGCAGTATTTT CASTSQGEGSDTQYF
many TRBJ1-1 - TRBV5-1 TGCGCCAGCAGCTTGAGGGCGAACACTGAAGCTTTCTTT CASSLRANTEAFF
many TRBJ2-5 TRBD1 TRBV27 TGTGCCAGCAGTTTATCGGGGACAGGGGGCGTAGAGACCCAGTACTTC CASSLSGTGGVETQYF
many TRBJ2-3 TRBD2 TRBV7-2 TGTGCCAGCAGCTCGACTAGCGGGGGGGTAGATACGCAGTATTTT CASSSTSGGVDTQYF
many TRBJ2-7 - TRBV3-1 TGTGCCAGCAGCGCCTACATGGGGCGAAGCTCCTACGAGCAGTACTTC CASSAYMGRSSYEQYF
- TRBJ2-7 TRBD1 TRBV5-8 TGTGCCAGCAGCCTGGGACAGGGGGTGGTAAACGAGCAGTACTTC CASSLGQGVVNEQYF
many TRBJ1-3 - TRBV7-9 TGTGCCAGCAGCTCTCCGATAGGCGACCGAAACACCATATATTTT CASSSPIGDRNTIYF
many TRBJ2-3 - TRBV20-1 TGCAGTGCTAGAGTGGTTTCCACAGATACGCAGTATTTT CSARVVSTDTQYF
many TRBJ2-5 TRBD2 TRBV6-2/TRBV6-3 TGTGCCAGCAGTTCAATACTAGCGGGGGAACAAGAGACCCAGTACTTC CASSSILAGEQETQYF
many TRBJ1-5 - TRBV2 TGTGCCAGCAGTGAGTCATCCAGTATTAATCAGCCCCAGCATTTT CASSESSSINQPQHF
- TRBJ1-3 - TRBV6-6 TGTGCCAGCAGTTACTCGAGCGGGGTCTCTGGAAACACCATATATTTT CASSYSSGVSGNTIYF
many TRBJ2-2 TRBD2 TRBV10-3 TGTGCCATCAGTGAGTTACTAGCGGGGACCGGGGAGCTGTTTTTT CAISELLAGTGELFF
few TRBJ2-2 TRBD2 TRBV10-1 TGCGCCAGCAGGAGGACTAGTGGGAACACCGGGGAGCTGTTTTTT CASRRTSGNTGELFF
- TRBJ1-4 TRBD1 TRBV9 TGTGCCAGCAGCGTGGGCAGGGGGCGCGAAAAACTGTTTTTT CASSVGRGREKLFF
- TRBJ2-7 - TRBV27 TGTGCCAGCAGTTCGCTAAAATCAAGAACCTACGAGCAGTACTTC CASSSLKSRTYEQYF
many TRBJ1-1 - TRBV19 TGTGCCAGTAGTACAGACCTAGGAGCTGAAGCTTTCTTT CASSTDLGAEAFF
- TRBJ1-5 - TRBV10-3 TGTGCCACCGGGGCCCCCAATCAGCCCCAGCATTTT CATGAPNQPQHF
many TRBJ2-1 - TRBV7-2 TGTGCCAGCAGCCAAAGGGGAGCCTACAATGAGCAGTTCTTC CASSQRGAYNEQFF
many TRBJ1-2 TRBD1 TRBV20-1 TGCAGTGCGGAATCGACAGGGTACTATGGCTACACCTTC CSAESTGYYGYTF
many TRBJ2-3 - TRBV5-8 TGTGCCAGCAGAGCGGAAAAGGGTGTGAATACGCAGTATTTT CASRAEKGVNTQYF
many TRBJ2-7 - TRBV20-1 TGCAGTGCTAGAGAGTCCTGGCCAGGGCCCTCCTACGAGCAGTACTTC CSARESWPGPSYEQYF
- TRBJ2-6 - TRBV5-1 TGCGCCAGCAGCTTCTATCAAACCTCTGGGGCCAACGTCCTGACTTTC CASSFYQTSGANVLTF
once TRBJ2-7 - TRBV6-5 TGTGCCAGCAGTTACTCGTTCCTCGGTTCCTACGAGCAGTACTTC CASSYSFLGSYEQYF
many TRBJ2-3 TRBD2 TRBV20-1 TGCAGTGCTAGTTCCCAACTAGCGGGGGGCACGGATACGCAGTATTTT CSASSQLAGGTDTQYF
few TRBJ1-3 TRBD1 TRBV9 TGTGCCAGCAGCGTAGACGGACAGGGGATTGGAAACACCATATATTTT CASSVDGQGIGNTIYF
many TRBJ1-1 - TRBV20-1 TGCAGTGCTAGAGATTTCTCTGGGGGCGGGAACACTGAAGCTTTCTTT CSARDFSGGGNTEAFF
many TRBJ1-5 - TRBV6-1 TGTGCCAGTAGGTTTTTGGGGGGGAGCAATCAGCCCCAGCATTTT CASRFLGGSNQPQHF
few TRBJ1-1 - TRBV10-3 TGTGCCATCAGAGTTTATTCAGAAAACACTGAAGCTTTCTTT CAIRVYSENTEAFF
few TRBJ1-5 TRBD1 TRBV7-9 TGTGCCAGCAGCCAGGGGGGTGGAGGACAGCCCCAGCATTTT CASSQGGGGQPQHF
few TRBJ2-3 - TRBV20-1 TGCAGTGCTAGAGATAGCAGGGCGGGTTCAGATACGCAGTATTTT CSARDSRAGSDTQYF
- TRBJ2-1 TRBD1 TRBV2 TGTGCCAGCGGGGACAGGACTCTCTACAATGAGCAGTTCTTC CASGDRTLYNEQFF
few TRBJ1-1 TRBD1 TRBV19 TGTGCCAGTAATAACCACAGGGGGCCCGACACTGAAGCTTTCTTT CASNNHRGPDTEAFF
many TRBJ2-1 TRBD2 TRBV27 TGTGCCAGCAGTCCCCTAGCGGGGGGTACGTACAATGAGCAGTTCTTC CASSPLAGGTYNEQFF
many TRBJ1-1 - TRBV18 TGTGCCAGCTCACCAACTAAAGATACCCAAGCTTTCTTT CASSPTKDTQAFF
many TRBJ2-5 TRBD1 TRBV2 TGTGCCAGCAGTGAATCCACAGGGGCAGAGACCCAGTACTTC CASSESTGAETQYF
- TRBJ2-7 TRBD1 TRBV6-4 TGTGCCAGCAGTGTCCGGGACAGGATTTCATCGGAGCAGTACTTC CASSVRDRISSEQYF
many TRBJ1-4 - TRBV6-1 TGTGCCAGCAGAGCGTCAGGGGAGGCTAATGAAAAACTGTTTTTT CASRASGEANEKLFF
many TRBJ2-5 - TRBV2 TGTGCCAGCAGTGAAACGACAGCCCAAGAGACCCAGTACTTC CASSETTAQETQYF
- TRBJ2-2 - TRBV5-1 TGCGCCAGCAGCTTGGGTGAGCGAGGCACCGGGGAGCTGTTTTTT CASSLGERGTGELFF
many TRBJ2-5 - TRBV20-1 TGCAGTGCTAGAGATTTGGCGCGGGGCAACCAAGAGACCCAGTACTTC CSARDLARGNQETQYF
few TRBJ2-1 - TRBV6-5 TGTGCCAGCAGTTACCTGGGACCCTACAATGAGCAGTTCTTC CASSYLGPYNEQFF